A single sample is the source of the 32 T cell receptor beta chains below, sequenced in a study of CD8 T cells in Susac syndrome. An amount of RNA that ranged from about 0.45 to 1 ug was reverse transcribed with random hexamers. Each CDR3 protein is one row after TCRdb ran MiXCR on the immunoSEQ multiplex PCR reads. The table lists about 76,000 distinct CDR3 sequences, 91% of them singletons, with 0.5% in the top ten. Sequencing was carried out using CD8+ T cells from PBMCs. The receptors here all came from a human donor with multiple sclerosis.

The V gene is TRBV20-1, the J gene TRBJ2-1, with D perhaps TRBD1 or TRBD2 (5 bases each). The CDR3 consists of 16 residues. The germline V and J ends were trimmed by 6 bases and 8 bases, with 26 bases remaining between them. Per the germline V gene, CDR1 is DFQATT and CDR2 is SNEGSKA (reference sequence). CDR3 bases: TGCAGTGCCGAAACGAGCCAGGGAGTTGGTCTGGATGAGCAGTTCTTC. As protein: CSAETSQGVGLDEQFF.

V usage is TRBV28 and J usage is TRBJ2-6; tentative D call: TRBD1 (8 bases). Looked up from germline, CDR1 is MDHEN and CDR2 is SYDVKM. The CDR3 extends over 21 amino acids. V was clipped by 3 bases and J by 0 bases, with 24 bases between them. CDR3 nucleotide sequence: TGTGCCAGCAGTTTTCGGAGGGAGGGGACAGGAGCTCTCTCTGGGGCCAACGTCCTGACTTTC. Translated: CASSFRREGTGALSGANVLTF. The variable domain in full, with the rest retrieved from reference TRBV28 and TRBJ2-6, is DVKVTQSSRYLVKRTGEKVFLECVQDMDHENMFWYRQDPGLGLRLIYFSYDVKMKEKGDIPEGYSVSREKKERFSLILESASTNQTSMYLCASSFRREGTGALSGANVLTFGAGSRLTVL.

The table lists this clonotype with a count of one. The chain is built from TRBV3-1 and TRBJ2-3; D unclear. The CDR3 has 16 residues. Per the germline V gene, CDR1 is LGHDT and CDR2 is YNNKEL (reference sequence). With 1 base removed from V and 3 bases from J, the gap between germline ends came to 14 bases. CDR3 in DNA: TGTGCCAGCAGCCAAGGGGCTGGCCTTCCGACAGATACGCAGTATTTT. It is translated as CASSQGAGLPTDTQYF.

This chain joins TRBV20-1 and TRBJ2-3; 8 bases align to TRBD2. The V gene end was trimmed by 3 bases and the J gene end by 4 bases; junction bases not matched to a gene: 6. The CDR3 covers 14 residues. Germline CDR1 is DFQATT and CDR2 is SNEGSKA (reference sequence). CDR3 nucleotide sequence: TGCAGTGCTAGTAATTGGCGGGAGGCAGATACGCAGTATTTT. This translates into CSASNWREADTQYF.

The chain joins TRBV29-1 to TRBJ2-3; 8 bases map to TRBD1. The V and J ends lost 3 bases and 8 bases, in that order; junction bases with no gene match: 7. Per germline, CDR1 SQVTM and CDR2 ANQGSEA. This CDR3 is 13 amino acids long. CDR3 amino acids: CSVEDRDRGTQYF. In DNA, the CDR3 is TGCAGCGTTGAGGACAGGGACCGAGGTACGCAGTATTTT.

The V gene is TRBV19, the J gene TRBJ1-3; TRBD1 matches 10 bases. J lost 4 bases, V lost 9 bases, and 6 bases had no gene match. This CDR3 has 14 amino acids. Germline V lookup: CDR1 LNHDA, CDR2 SQIVND (reference sequence). CDR3 sequence reads: CASSGTGVGNTIYF. CDR3 in DNA: TGTGCCAGCTCCGGGACAGGGGTCGGAAACACCATATATTTT.

The rearrangement links TRBV9 to TRBJ2-2; TRBD2 matches 7 bases. Looked up from germline, CDR1 is SGDLS and CDR2 is YYNGEE. Trimming took 2 bases from V and 6 from J; bases not matched to a gene: 10. The CDR3 runs to 16 residues. CDR3 region: CASSVGRGGAAGELFF. CDR3 coding DNA: TGTGCCAGCAGCGTCGGACGCGGGGGAGCTGCCGGGGAGCTGTTTTTT. Complete variable domain (other parts from reference TRBV9 and TRBJ2-2): DSGVTQTPKHLITATGQRVTLRCSPRSGDLSVYWYQQSLDQGLQFLIQYYNGEERAKGNILERFSAQQFPDLHSELNLSSLELGDSALYFCASSVGRGGAAGELFFGEGSRLTVL.

This clonotype appeared a few times. The germline gene is not matched at one end of the junction; a read error may be the cause. The J gene is TRBJ2-5, the V gene TRBV7-7; the D is unclear. The germline V gene encodes CDR1 SSHAT and CDR2 FNYEAQ (reference sequence). The CDR3 is 14 amino acids. DNA of the CDR3: TGTGCTAGCAGCCCAACCCCGTACCAAGAGACCCAGTACTTC. Translated: CASSPTPYQETQYF.

This rearrangement joins TRBV2 to TRBJ2-7; 10 bases fit TRBD1. Germline V lookup: CDR1 SNHLY, CDR2 FYNNEI. CDR3 length: 13 amino acids. Germline trimming cut 6 bases from V and 7 bases from J; bases unmatched to any gene: 6. CDR3 sequence reads: CASRGTGEDEQYF. The DNA for the CDR3 is TGTGCCAGCAGGGGGACAGGGGAGGATGAGCAGTACTTC. The whole variable domain, filled in from reference TRBV2 and TRBJ2-7, reads EPEVTQTPSHQVTQMGQEVILRCVPISNHLYFYWYRQILGQKVEFLVSFYNNEISEKSEIFDDQFSVERPDGSNFTLKIRSTKLEDSAMYFCASRGTGEDEQYFGPGTRLTVT.

The CDR3 loop is CASSLGLAGEKGTQYF. CDR3 sequence (DNA): TGTGCCAGCAGTCTGGGACTAGCGGGAGAGAAGGGTACGCAGTATTTT. This chain connects TRBV27 to TRBJ2-3; the match to TRBD2 covers 14 bases. The CDR3 covers 16 residues. The trim removed 5 bases at V and 8 bases at J, leaving 9 bases unmatched. Germline V gene data show CDR1 as MNHEY and CDR2 as SMNVEV (reference sequence).

The rearrangement links TRBV7-6 to TRBJ1-1; D not resolved. There are 14 residues in the CDR3. V lost 3 bases and J lost 4, with 12 bases in between. Germline CDR1 and CDR2: SGHVS and FNYEAQ. DNA for the CDR3: TGTGCCAGCAGCTTTAGTGGGGTCACCACTGAAGCTTTCTTT. It specifies CASSFSGVTTEAFF.

This clonotype was picked up a small number of times. The chain employs TRBV6-1 and TRBJ2-6; 8 bases are a match to TRBD1. The ends lost 6 bases at V and 2 bases at J; junction bases unmatched: 9. The CDR3 length is 17 residues. Germline assignment: CDR1 MNHNS and CDR2 SASEGT. The CDR3 protein is CASSNRGAATGANVLTF. The CDR3 region has the DNA TGTGCCAGCAGCAACAGGGGGGCGGCTACTGGGGCCAACGTCCTGACTTTC.

The chain has TRBV2 and TRBJ2-7; tentative D call: TRBD1 (6 bases). The germline V and J ends were trimmed by 6 bases and 3 bases, with 9 bases remaining between them. Per the germline V gene, CDR1 is SNHLY and CDR2 is FYNNEI. This CDR3 has 12 residues. The CDR3 loop reads CASRGQHYEQYF. In nucleotides, the CDR3 is TGTGCCAGCAGAGGACAGCACTACGAGCAGTACTTC.

The rearrangement uses TRBV6-5 and TRBJ2-7; no definite D call. V was pared by 2 bases and J by 1 base, with 12 bases between. The length of the CDR3 is 15 residues. Germline V gene sequence: CDR1 MNHEY, CDR2 SVGAGI. The DNA for the CDR3 is TGTGCCAGCAGTTACGAGCCTTCTCCTTCCTACGAGCAGTACTTC. It is translated as CASSYEPSPSYEQYF.

V usage is TRBV3-1 and J usage is TRBJ2-1; 7 nucleotides agree with TRBD2. This CDR3 comprises 20 residues. Per germline, CDR1 LGHDT and CDR2 YNNKEL (reference sequence). Trimming cost V 2 bases and J 5 bases; bases outside gene matches: 21. The CDR3 region is CASSQWRGGASGLLHNEQFF. The DNA of the CDR3 is TGTGCCAGCAGCCAATGGCGGGGTGGGGCTAGCGGCCTACTCCACAATGAGCAGTTCTTC.

There are a few counts of this clonotype. The gene calls are TRBV7-6 and TRBJ2-1, with D possibly matching TRBD1 (5 bases). Germline CDR1 reads SGHVS; CDR2 reads FNYEAQ. The CDR3 has 15 residues. Trimming stripped 3 bases from V and 0 bases from J, with 9 bases between. In DNA, the CDR3 is TGTGCCAGCAGCTTGGGGCCGAGCTCCTACAATGAGCAGTTCTTC. This sequence encodes CASSLGPSSYNEQFF.

V usage is TRBV19 and J usage is TRBJ2-2, with no clear D. Looked up from germline, CDR1 is LNHDA and CDR2 is SQIVND (reference sequence). Between the trimmed V and J ends, which lost 7 bases and 5 bases, there was a span of 8 bases. The CDR3 spans 12 residues. CDR3 sequence: CASMIKTGELFF. The CDR3, as DNA: TGTGCCAGTATGATAAAAACCGGGGAGCTGTTTTTT.

The V gene is TRBV25-1, the J gene TRBJ2-3; 8 bases agree with TRBD2. Germline V gene sequence: CDR1 MGHDK, CDR2 SYGVNS. With V trimmed by 2 bases and J by 0 bases, 1 base remained unmatched. The CDR3 is made up of 15 amino acids. The CDR3 reads CASSEKRGSTDTQYF. In nucleotides, the CDR3 is TGTGCCAGCAGTGAAAAGCGGGGGAGCACAGATACGCAGTATTTT.

This clonotype was recorded once. The chain joins TRBV12-3 or TRBV12-4 to TRBJ2-2, with 7 bases lining up with TRBD2. This CDR3 contains 15 residues. V trimming: 3 bases; J trimming: 5 bases; junction bases outside the gene matches: 6. The CDR3 bases are TGTGCCAGCAGTTTGGGGGGGGTTGAAACCGGGGAGCTGTTTTTT. It is translated as CASSLGGVETGELFF.

This sequence joins TRBV27 and TRBJ2-1; D not resolved. V was shortened by 3 bases and J by 7 bases, with 7 bases between the two germline ends. The germline gives CDR1 MNHEY, CDR2 SMNVEV (reference sequence). The CDR3 has 12 residues. The CDR3 sequence: CASSFDRNEQFF. Written as DNA, the CDR3 is TGTGCCAGCAGTTTTGATAGAAATGAGCAGTTCTTC.

V gene TRBV4-1 combines with J gene TRBJ1-2; D may be TRBD1 (5 bases). The CDR3 is 15 amino acids. CDR1 and CDR2 (germline): MGHRA, YSYEKL. Trimming removed 4 bases at V and 7 bases at J, with 19 bases between. The CDR3 loop reads CASSRVPGSSGGYTF. In DNA, the CDR3 is TGCGCCAGCAGCCGCGTGCCAGGGAGCTCGGGTGGCTACACCTTC.

This clonotype was found once. This chain uses TRBV6-2 or TRBV6-3 with TRBJ2-6; 8 nucleotides agree with TRBD1. The CDR3 extends over 20 amino acids. Germline V lookup: CDR1 MNHEY, CDR2 SVGEGT. J was trimmed by 0 bases and V by 4 bases; bases with no gene match: 14. In DNA, the CDR3 is TGTGCCAGCAGTTTTCGGACAGGGTCGCTCGCATTCTCTGGGGCCAACGTCCTGACTTTC. Protein: CASSFRTGSLAFSGANVLTF.

The CDR3 DNA sequence: TGTGCCAGCAGCGGAGTGGGAGGCTACGAGCAGTACTTC. Encoded protein: CASSGVGGYEQYF. V is TRBV5-6 and J is TRBJ2-7; tentative D call: TRBD2 (6 bases). Trimming stripped 4 bases from V and 3 bases from J, with 11 bases between. CDR3 length equals 13 residues. The germline V gene encodes CDR1 SGHDT and CDR2 YYEEEE.

The genes are TRBV9 and TRBJ1-2, with D uncertain. V gave up 3 bases and J gave up 5 bases, with 8 bases separating them. Germline V gene data show CDR1 as SGDLS and CDR2 as YYNGEE. The CDR3 is 12 residues long. The CDR3 nucleotides read TGTGCCAGCAGCGGAAACAGTTATGGCTACACCTTC. Protein sequence: CASSGNSYGYTF.

The V call is TRBV2, the J call TRBJ1-1, with 7 nucleotides matching TRBD1. V dropped 4 bases and J dropped 4; count of bases not matched to a gene: 12. This CDR3 has 16 residues. CDR1 is SNHLY, CDR2 FYNNEI, per germline. The CDR3 sequence is CASSAPRQGSVTEAFF. The CDR3 DNA sequence: TGTGCCAGCAGTGCCCCGAGACAGGGTTCGGTCACTGAAGCTTTCTTT.

The rearrangement joins TRBV12-3 or TRBV12-4 to TRBJ2-1; tentative D call: TRBD2 (6 bases). The CDR3 is 15 residues long. Trimming cost V 6 bases and J 0 bases, with 12 bases left between them. CDR3 DNA sequence: TGTGCCAGCAGGGAGGCGGGACTCTCCTACAATGAGCAGTTCTTC. It translates to CASREAGLSYNEQFF.

The chain uses TRBV4-3 and TRBJ2-7; 8 bases are a match to TRBD2. Germline loops: CDR1 LGHNA, CDR2 YSLEER. CDR3 size: 17 residues. Germline trimming cut 0 bases from V and 1 base from J; bases unmatched to any gene: 8. CDR3 in amino acids: CASSQDLTRGGSYEQYF. In DNA form, the CDR3 reads TGCGCCAGCAGCCAAGATCTGACCCGGGGGGGTTCCTACGAGCAGTACTTC.

The rearrangement links TRBV5-4 to TRBJ1-1; D perhaps matches TRBD1 (6 bases). CDR1 is SGHNT and CDR2 is YYREEE in the germline V gene (reference sequence). V lost 6 bases and J lost 4, with 16 bases in between. The CDR3 has 14 residues. The chain's CDR3 is CASTSGGAPTEAFF. The CDR3 nucleotides are TGTGCCAGCACGTCGGGGGGGGCGCCCACTGAAGCTTTCTTT.

The chain uses TRBV27 and TRBJ1-1; D remains ambiguous. CDR1 is MNHEY and CDR2 is SMNVEV in the germline V gene (reference sequence). CDR3 length: 13 amino acids. V lost 7 bases and J 4 bases, leaving 13 bases between the germline ends. As DNA, the CDR3 is TGTGCCAGCAAAGGCAAGCGAATCACTGAAGCTTTCTTT. It specifies CASKGKRITEAFF.

The J gene is TRBJ2-7, the V gene TRBV2; D is unclear. CDR1 is SNHLY and CDR2 is FYNNEI in the germline V gene. V was trimmed by 3 bases and J by 0 bases, leaving 9 bases between them. The CDR3 consists of 14 residues. CDR3 sequence reads: CASSDVPNSYEQYF. CDR3 in DNA: TGTGCCAGCAGTGATGTTCCCAACTCCTACGAGCAGTACTTC. The full variable domain, completed using reference TRBV2 and TRBJ2-7, is EPEVTQTPSHQVTQMGQEVILRCVPISNHLYFYWYRQILGQKVEFLVSFYNNEISEKSEIFDDQFSVERPDGSNFTLKIRSTKLEDSAMYFCASSDVPNSYEQYFGPGTRLTVT.

The rearrangement links TRBV20-1 to TRBJ2-7; D is uncertain. V was cut by 3 bases and J by 4 bases, with 10 bases left in between. The CDR3 length is 12 residues. Germline assignment: CDR1 DFQATT and CDR2 SNEGSKA (reference sequence). The CDR3 DNA sequence: TGCAGTGCTAGGGATGGGGAATACGAGCAGTACTTC. This encodes CSARDGEYEQYF.

A few counts support this clonotype. CDR3 bases: TGTGCCAGCAGCTTTGGGGCAGAAGCAGATACGCAGTATTTT. This encodes CASSFGAEADTQYF. The chain uses TRBV7-2 and TRBJ2-3; a possible D gene is TRBD1 (5 bases). CDR1 and CDR2 from the germline V gene are SGHTA and FQGNSA. Trimming stripped 3 bases from V and 4 bases from J, with 11 bases between. The CDR3 covers 14 residues.